This T cell receptor beta chain is from a study of T cells in Graves' hyperthyroidism and ophthalmopathy. Amplified TCR beta CDR3 regions derived from RNA transcripts. In the first-round RT-PCR of the TCR CDR3, the HTBI primer set was used. MiXCR was run by TCRdb on the multiplex PCR reads, yielding one entry per CDR3 protein. The sample lists about 350,000 distinct CDR3 sequences; roughly 15% were seen once. Overall study results and limits: Most expanded thyroid clonotypes above 0.001 recurred in blood.

Each ophthalmopathy patient scored at least 3 on the Clinical Activity Score and at least 4 on NOSPECS grade, with duration under 3 months. Uncontrolled infection, other autoimmune disease, pregnancy or lactation disqualified patients from enrolment. Diagnoses were made from clinical symptoms, serum measures (thyroxine and TRAb), thyroid ultrasound and orbital computed tomography. This clonotype was detected ten times or more. Its antigen is as yet unknown. The material sequenced was blood. This TCR was recovered from a woman aged 40 to 49 with Graves' ophthalmopathy.

CDR3 DNA: TGTGCCAGTAGTATTCGGGGCGGAGCGTTCTCCTACAATGAGCAGTTCTTC. It is translated as CASSIRGGAFSYNEQFF. The rearrangement joins TRBV19 to TRBJ2-1; D may be TRBD1 or TRBD2 (5 bases each). With 3 bases removed from V and 0 bases from J, the gap between germline ends came to 15 bases. CDR1 is LNHDA and CDR2 is SQIVND in the germline V gene (reference sequence). This CDR3 spans 17 amino acids.